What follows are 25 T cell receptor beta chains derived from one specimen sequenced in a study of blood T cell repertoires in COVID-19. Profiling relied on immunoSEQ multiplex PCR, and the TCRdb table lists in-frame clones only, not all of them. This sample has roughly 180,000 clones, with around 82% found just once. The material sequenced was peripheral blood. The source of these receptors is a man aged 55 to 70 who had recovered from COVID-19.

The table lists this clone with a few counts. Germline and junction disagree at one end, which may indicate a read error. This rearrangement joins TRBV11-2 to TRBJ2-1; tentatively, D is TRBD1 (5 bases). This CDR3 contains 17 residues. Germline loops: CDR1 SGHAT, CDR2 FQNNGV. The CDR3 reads CASSLELSGSGHNEQFF. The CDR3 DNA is TGTGCCAGCAGTTTAGAATTGAGTGGGTCAGGGCACAATGAGCAGTTCTTC.

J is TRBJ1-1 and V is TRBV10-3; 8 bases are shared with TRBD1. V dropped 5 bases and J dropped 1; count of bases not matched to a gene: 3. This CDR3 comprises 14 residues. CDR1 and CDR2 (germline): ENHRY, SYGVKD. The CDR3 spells CAISPGQENTEAFF. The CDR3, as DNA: TGTGCCATCAGTCCGGGACAGGAGAACACTGAAGCTTTCTTT.

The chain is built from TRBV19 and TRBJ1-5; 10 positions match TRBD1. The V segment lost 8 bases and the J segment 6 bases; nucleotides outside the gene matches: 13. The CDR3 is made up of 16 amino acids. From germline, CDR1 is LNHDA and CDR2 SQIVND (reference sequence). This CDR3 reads CASSPLDRGRAQPQHF. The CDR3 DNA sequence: TGTGCCAGTTCACCATTAGACAGGGGGCGTGCTCAGCCCCAGCATTTT.

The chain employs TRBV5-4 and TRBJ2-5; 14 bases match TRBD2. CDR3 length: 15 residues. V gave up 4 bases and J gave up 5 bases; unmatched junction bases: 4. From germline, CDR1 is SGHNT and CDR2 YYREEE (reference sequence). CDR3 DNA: TGTGCCAGCAGCGCGGGACTAGCGGGGGAGGAGACCCAGTACTTC. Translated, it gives CASSAGLAGEETQYF.

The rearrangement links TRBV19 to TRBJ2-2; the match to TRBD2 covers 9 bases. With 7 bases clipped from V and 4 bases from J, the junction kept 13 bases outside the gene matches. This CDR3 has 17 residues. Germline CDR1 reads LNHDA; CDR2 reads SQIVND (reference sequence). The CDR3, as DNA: TGTGCCAGTAACCCATCCGGTGCGGGGGGGCGCACCGGGGAGCTGTTTTTT. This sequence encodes CASNPSGAGGRTGELFF.

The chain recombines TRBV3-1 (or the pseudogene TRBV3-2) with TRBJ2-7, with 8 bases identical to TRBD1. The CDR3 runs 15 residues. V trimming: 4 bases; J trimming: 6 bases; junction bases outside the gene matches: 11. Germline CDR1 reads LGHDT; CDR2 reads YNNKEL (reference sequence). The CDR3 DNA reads TGTGCCAGCAGCCCCTTGGACAGGGCCGCCGGCGAGCAGTACTTC. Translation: CASSPLDRAAGEQYF.

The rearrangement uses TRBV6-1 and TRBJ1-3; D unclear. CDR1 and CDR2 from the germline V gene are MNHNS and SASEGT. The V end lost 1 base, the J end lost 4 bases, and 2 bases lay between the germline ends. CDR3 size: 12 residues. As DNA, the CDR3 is TGTGCCAGCAGTGAAGTAGGAAACACCATATATTTT. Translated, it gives CASSEVGNTIYF.

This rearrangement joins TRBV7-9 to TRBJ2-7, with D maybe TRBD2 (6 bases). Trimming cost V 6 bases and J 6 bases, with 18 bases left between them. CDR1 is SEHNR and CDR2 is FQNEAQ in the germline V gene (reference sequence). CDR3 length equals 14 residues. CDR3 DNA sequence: TGTGCCAGCAGTCTCCTAGCGAAGGGTCGCGAGCAGTACTTC. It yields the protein CASSLLAKGREQYF.

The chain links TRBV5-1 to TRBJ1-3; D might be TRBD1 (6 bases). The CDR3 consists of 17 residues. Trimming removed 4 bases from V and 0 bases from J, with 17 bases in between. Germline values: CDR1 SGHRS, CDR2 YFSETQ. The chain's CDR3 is CASSPGQTEISGNTIYF. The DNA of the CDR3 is TGCGCCAGCAGCCCCGGACAGACGGAAATCTCTGGAAACACCATATATTTT. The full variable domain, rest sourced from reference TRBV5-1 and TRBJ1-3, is KAGVTQTPRYLIKTRGQQVTLSCSPISGHRSVSWYQQTPGQGLQFLFEYFSETQRNKGNFPGRFSGRQFSNSRSEMNVSTLELGDSALYLCASSPGQTEISGNTIYFGEGSWLTVV.

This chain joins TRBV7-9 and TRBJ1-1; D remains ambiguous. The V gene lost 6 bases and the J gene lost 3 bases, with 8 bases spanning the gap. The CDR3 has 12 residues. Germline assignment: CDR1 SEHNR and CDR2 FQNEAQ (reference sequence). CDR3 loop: CASSIGDTEAFF. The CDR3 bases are TGTGCCAGCAGTATCGGGGACACTGAAGCTTTCTTT.

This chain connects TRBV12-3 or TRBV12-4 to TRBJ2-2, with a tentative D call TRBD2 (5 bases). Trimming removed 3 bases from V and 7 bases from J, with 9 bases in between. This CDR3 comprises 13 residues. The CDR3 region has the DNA TGTGCCAGCAGTTTTCGGGATGGCGGGGAGCTGTTTTTT. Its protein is CASSFRDGGELFF.

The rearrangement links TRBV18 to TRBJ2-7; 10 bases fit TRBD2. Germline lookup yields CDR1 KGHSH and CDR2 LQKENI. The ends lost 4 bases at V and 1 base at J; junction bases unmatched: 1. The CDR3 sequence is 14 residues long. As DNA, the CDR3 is TGTGCCAGCTCACTTAGCGGGGGGTCCTACGAGCAGTACTTC. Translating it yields CASSLSGGSYEQYF.

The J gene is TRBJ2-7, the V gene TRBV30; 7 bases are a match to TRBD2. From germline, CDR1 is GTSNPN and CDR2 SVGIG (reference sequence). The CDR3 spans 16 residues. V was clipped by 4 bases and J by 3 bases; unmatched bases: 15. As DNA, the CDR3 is TGTGCCTGGAATAAACCTTCCGGGACGGGGGGCTACGAGCAGTACTTC. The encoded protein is CAWNKPSGTGGYEQYF.

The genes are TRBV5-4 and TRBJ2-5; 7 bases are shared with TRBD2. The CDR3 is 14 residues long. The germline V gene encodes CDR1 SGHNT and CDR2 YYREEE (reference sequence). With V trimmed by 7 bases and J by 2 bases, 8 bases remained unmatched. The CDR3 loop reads CASAERGPQETQYF. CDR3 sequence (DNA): TGTGCCAGCGCGGAGCGGGGTCCTCAAGAGACCCAGTACTTC.

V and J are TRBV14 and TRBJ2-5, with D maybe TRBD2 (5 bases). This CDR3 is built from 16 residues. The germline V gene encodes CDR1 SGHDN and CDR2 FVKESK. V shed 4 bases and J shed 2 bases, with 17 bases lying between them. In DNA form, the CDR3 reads TGTGCCAGCAGCCTCTGGCTCCCCGGGGAGCAAGAGACCCAGTACTTC. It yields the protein CASSLWLPGEQETQYF.

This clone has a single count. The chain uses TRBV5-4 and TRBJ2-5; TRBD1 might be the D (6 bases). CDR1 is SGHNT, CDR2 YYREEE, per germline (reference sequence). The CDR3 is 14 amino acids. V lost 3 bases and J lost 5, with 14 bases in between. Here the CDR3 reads CASSSWGQGETQYF. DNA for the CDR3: TGTGCCAGCAGCTCCTGGGGCCAGGGGGAGACCCAGTACTTC.

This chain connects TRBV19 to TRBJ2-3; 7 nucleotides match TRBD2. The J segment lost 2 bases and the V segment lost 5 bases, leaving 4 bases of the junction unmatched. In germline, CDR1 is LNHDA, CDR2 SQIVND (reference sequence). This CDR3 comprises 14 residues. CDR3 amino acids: CASSWAGDTDTQYF. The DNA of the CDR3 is TGTGCCAGTAGTTGGGCGGGGGACACAGATACGCAGTATTTT.

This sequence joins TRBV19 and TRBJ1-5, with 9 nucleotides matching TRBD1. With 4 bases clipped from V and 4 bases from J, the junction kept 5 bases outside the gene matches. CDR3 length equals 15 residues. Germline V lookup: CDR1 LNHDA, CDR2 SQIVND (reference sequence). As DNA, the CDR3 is TGTGCCAGTAGTAGAGGGACAGGGATGAATCAGCCCCAGCATTTT. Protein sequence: CASSRGTGMNQPQHF. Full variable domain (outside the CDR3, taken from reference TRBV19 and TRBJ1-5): DGGITQSPKYLFRKEGQNVTLSCEQNLNHDAMYWYRQDPGQGLRLIYYSQIVNDFQKGDIAEGYSVSREKKESFPLTVTSAQKNPTAFYLCASSRGTGMNQPQHFGDGTRLSIL.

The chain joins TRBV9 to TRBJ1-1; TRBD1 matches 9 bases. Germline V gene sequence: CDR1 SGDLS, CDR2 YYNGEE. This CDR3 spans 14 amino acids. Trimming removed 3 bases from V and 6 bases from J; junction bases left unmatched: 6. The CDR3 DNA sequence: TGTGCCAGCAGCGCCGGACAGGGGATGGCTGAAGCTTTCTTT. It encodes CASSAGQGMAEAFF.

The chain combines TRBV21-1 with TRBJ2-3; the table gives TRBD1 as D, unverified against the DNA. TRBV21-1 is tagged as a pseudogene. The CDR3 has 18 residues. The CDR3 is CASSEQDFGQASTDTQYF. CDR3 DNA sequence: TGTGCCAGCAGCGAACAAGACTTCGGACAGGCTAGCACAGATACGCAGTATTTT.

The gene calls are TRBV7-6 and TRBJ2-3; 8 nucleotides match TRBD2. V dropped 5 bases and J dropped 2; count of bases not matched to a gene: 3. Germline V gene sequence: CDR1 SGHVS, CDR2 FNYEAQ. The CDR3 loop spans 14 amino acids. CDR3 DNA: TGTGCCAGCAGCCGGACTAGCTACACAGATACGCAGTATTTT. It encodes CASSRTSYTDTQYF.

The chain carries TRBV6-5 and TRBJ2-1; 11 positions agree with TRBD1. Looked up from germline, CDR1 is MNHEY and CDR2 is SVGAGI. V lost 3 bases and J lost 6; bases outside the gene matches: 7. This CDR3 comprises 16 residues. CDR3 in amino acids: CASSYEGGTGGNEQFF. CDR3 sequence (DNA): TGTGCCAGCAGTTATGAGGGTGGGACAGGGGGCAATGAGCAGTTCTTC.

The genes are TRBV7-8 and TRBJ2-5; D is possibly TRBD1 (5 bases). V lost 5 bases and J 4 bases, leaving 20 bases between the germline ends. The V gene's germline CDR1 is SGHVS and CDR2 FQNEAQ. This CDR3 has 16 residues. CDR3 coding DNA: TGTGCCAGCAGCACCAACCCGGACATTTATGGAGAGACCCAGTACTTC. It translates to CASSTNPDIYGETQYF.

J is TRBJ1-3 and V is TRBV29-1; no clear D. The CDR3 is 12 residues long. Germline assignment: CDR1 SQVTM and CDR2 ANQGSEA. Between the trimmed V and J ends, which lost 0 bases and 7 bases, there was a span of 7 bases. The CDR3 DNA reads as TGCAGCGTTGAAGAACCGAGGAACACCATATATTTT. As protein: CSVEEPRNTIYF. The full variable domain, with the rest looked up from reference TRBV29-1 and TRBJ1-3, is SAVISQKPSRDICQRGTSLTIQCQVDSQVTMMFWYRQQPGQSLTLIATANQGSEATYESGFVIDKFPISRPNLTFSTLTVSNMSPEDSSIYLCSVEEPRNTIYFGEGSWLTVV.

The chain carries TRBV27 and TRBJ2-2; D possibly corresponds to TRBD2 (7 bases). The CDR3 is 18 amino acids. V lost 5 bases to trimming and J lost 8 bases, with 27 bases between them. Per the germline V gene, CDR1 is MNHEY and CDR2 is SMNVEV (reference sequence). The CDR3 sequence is CASSLLPLGSGGWGELFF. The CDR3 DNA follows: TGTGCCAGCAGTCTCCTCCCCCTCGGCTCGGGGGGCTGGGGGGAGCTGTTTTTT.